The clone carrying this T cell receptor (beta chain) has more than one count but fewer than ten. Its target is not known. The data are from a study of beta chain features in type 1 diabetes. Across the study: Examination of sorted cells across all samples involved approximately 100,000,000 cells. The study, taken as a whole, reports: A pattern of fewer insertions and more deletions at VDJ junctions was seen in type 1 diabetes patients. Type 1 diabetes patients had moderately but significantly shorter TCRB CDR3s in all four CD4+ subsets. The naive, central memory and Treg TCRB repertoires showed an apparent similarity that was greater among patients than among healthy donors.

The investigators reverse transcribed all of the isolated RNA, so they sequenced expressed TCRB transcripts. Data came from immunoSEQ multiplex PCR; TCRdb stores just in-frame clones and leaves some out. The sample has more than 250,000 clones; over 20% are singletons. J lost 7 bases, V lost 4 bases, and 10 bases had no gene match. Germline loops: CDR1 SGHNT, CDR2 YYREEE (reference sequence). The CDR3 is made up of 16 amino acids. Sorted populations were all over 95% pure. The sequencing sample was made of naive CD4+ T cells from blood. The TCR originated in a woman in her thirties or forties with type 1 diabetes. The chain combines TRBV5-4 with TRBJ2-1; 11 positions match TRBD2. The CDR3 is CASSKNHGTSGNEQFF. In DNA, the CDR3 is TGTGCCAGCAGCAAAAATCACGGGACTAGCGGAAATGAGCAGTTCTTC.